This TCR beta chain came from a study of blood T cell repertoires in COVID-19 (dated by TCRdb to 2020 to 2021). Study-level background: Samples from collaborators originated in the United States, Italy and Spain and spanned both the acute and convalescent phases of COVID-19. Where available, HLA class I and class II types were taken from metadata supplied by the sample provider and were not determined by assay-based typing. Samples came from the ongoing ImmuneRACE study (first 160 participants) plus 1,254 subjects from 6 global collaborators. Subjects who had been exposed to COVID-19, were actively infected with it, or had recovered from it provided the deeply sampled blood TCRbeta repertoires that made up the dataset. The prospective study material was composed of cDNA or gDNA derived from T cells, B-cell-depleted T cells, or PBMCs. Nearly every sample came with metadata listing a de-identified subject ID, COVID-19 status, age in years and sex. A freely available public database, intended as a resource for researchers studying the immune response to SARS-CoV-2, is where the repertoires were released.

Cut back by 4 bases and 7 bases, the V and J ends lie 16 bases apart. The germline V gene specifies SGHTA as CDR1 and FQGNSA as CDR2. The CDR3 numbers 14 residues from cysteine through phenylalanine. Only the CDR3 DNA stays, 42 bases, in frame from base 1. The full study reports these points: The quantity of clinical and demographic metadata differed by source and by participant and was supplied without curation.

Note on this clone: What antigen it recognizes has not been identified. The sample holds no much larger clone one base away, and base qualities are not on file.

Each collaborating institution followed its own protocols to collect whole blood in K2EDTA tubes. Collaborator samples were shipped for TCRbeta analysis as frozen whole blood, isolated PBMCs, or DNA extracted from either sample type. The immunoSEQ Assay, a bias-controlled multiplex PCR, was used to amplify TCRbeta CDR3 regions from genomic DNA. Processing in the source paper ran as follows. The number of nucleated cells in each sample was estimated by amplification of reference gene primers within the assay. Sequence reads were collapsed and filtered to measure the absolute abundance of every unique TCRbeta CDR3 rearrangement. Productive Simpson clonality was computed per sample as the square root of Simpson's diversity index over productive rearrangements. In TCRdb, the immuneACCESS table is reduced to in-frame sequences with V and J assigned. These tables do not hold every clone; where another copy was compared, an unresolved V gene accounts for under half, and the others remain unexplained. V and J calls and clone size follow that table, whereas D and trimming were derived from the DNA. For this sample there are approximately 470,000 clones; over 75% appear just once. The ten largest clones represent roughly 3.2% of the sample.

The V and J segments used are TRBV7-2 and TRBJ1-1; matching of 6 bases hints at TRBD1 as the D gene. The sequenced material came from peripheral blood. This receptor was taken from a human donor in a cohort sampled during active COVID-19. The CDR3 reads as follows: CASSSQTGLVEAFF. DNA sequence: TGTGCCAGCAGCTCGCAGACAGGCCTTGTTGAAGCTTTCTTT.